The 21 T cell receptor beta chains below all came from one sample that was sequenced in a study of beta chain features in type 1 diabetes. Every isolated RNA sample was fully reverse transcribed, so sequencing captured expressed TCRB transcripts. Sequencing used immunoSEQ multiplex PCR; TCRdb keeps in-frame clones, though not all of them. Of approximately 330,000 clones detected, approximately 11% appear once; the ten largest clones hold around 0.015%. Sample: naive CD4+ T cells from blood. Source of these receptors: a young woman in good health.

This clone was seen a few times. The chain combines TRBV11-1 with TRBJ2-4; TRBD2 matches 13 bases. The CDR3 sequence is 15 residues long. The V and J ends lost 5 bases and 6 bases, in that order; junction bases with no gene match: 4. Germline V gives CDR1 SGHAT, CDR2 FQDESV (reference sequence). For the CDR3, the DNA is TGTGCCAGCAGCCCCGGACTAGCGGGAGCAAACATTCAGTACTTC. Amino acid sequence: CASSPGLAGANIQYF.

This chain connects TRBV19 to TRBJ2-1, with D maybe TRBD1 (8 bases). Looked up from germline, CDR1 is LNHDA and CDR2 is SQIVND (reference sequence). V lost 7 bases and J lost 4, with 17 bases in between. This CDR3 spans 15 amino acids. CDR3: CASTPDRGGYNEQFF. The CDR3 DNA reads as TGTGCCAGTACCCCAGACAGGGGAGGGTACAATGAGCAGTTCTTC.

The rearrangement links TRBV29-1 to TRBJ1-1; 8 nucleotides line up with TRBD1. V lost 6 bases to trimming and J lost 5 bases; unmatched junction nucleotides: 14. Germline CDR1 and CDR2: SQVTM and ANQGSEA. The CDR3 sequence is 15 residues long. The CDR3 here is CSVLDRARGITEAFF. DNA for the CDR3: TGCAGCGTCCTGGACAGGGCAAGGGGAATTACTGAAGCTTTCTTT.

This clone was found a few times. The CDR3 sequence is CASSLNGAQETQYF. CDR3 bases: TGTGCCAGCAGCTTAAATGGGGCTCAAGAGACCCAGTACTTC. The chain links TRBV7-3 to TRBJ2-5; D is perhaps TRBD1 (5 bases). The CDR3 runs 14 residues. Germline V lookup: CDR1 SGHTA, CDR2 FQGTGA. The V gene lost 1 base and the J gene lost 2 bases, with 8 bases spanning the gap.

On this clone itself: An end of the junction does not agree with germline; a read error may underlie this. This chain links TRBV28 with TRBJ2-1; D is unclear. The CDR3 totals 13 residues. Germline CDR1 and CDR2: MDHEN and SYDVKM. CDR3 in DNA: TGTGCCAGCAGCCTCCTCTCCCCCCCCCGAGAGATCTTC. Translating it yields CASSLLSPPREIF. The variable domain in full, completed from reference TRBV28 and TRBJ2-1, reads DVKVTQSSRYLVKRTGEKVFLECVQDMDHENMFWYRQDPGLGLRLIYFSYDVKMKEKGDIPEGYSVSREKKERFSLILESASTNQTSMYLCASSLLSPPREIFGPGTRLTVL.

This clone was detected a few times. The rearrangement links TRBV9 to TRBJ2-1; TRBD1 matches 9 bases. V trimming: 3 bases; J trimming: 6 bases; junction bases outside the gene matches: 4. The CDR3 contains 14 residues. Germline V gene data show CDR1 as SGDLS and CDR2 as YYNGEE. The CDR3 region is CASSAWTGANEQFF. The CDR3 DNA is TGTGCCAGCAGCGCTTGGACAGGGGCCAATGAGCAGTTCTTC.

This clone was counted a few times. The chain employs TRBV27 and TRBJ2-1, with 8 nucleotides matching TRBD1. Germline V lookup: CDR1 MNHEY, CDR2 SMNVEV (reference sequence). V lost 6 bases to trimming and J lost 9 bases; unmatched junction nucleotides: 4. This CDR3 has 12 residues. The CDR3 reads CASRRTGLEQFF. Here the CDR3 DNA reads TGTGCCAGCAGACGGACAGGGCTTGAGCAGTTCTTC.

The chain carries TRBV28 and TRBJ2-5, with a tentative D call TRBD1 (6 bases). Germline V lookup: CDR1 MDHEN, CDR2 SYDVKM. Trimming stripped 6 bases from V and 5 bases from J, with 13 bases between. The CDR3 spans 13 residues. The CDR3: CASSPSQGETQYF. The CDR3 coding sequence is TGTGCCAGCAGCCCTTCCCAGGGGGAGACCCAGTACTTC. Based on the CDR3 plus reference TRBV28 and TRBJ2-5, the full variable domain is DVKVTQSSRYLVKRTGEKVFLECVQDMDHENMFWYRQDPGLGLRLIYFSYDVKMKEKGDIPEGYSVSREKKERFSLILESASTNQTSMYLCASSPSQGETQYFGPGTRLLVL.

This clone has a handful of counts. V usage is TRBV28 and J usage is TRBJ1-5, with 8 bases identical to TRBD1. The J segment lost 9 bases and the V segment lost 1 base, leaving 5 bases of the junction unmatched. The CDR3 runs to 14 residues. Per germline, CDR1 MDHEN and CDR2 SYDVKM. For the CDR3, the DNA is TGTGCCAGCAGTTTATCACAGGGGGGTTCGCCCCAGCATTTT. Translation: CASSLSQGGSPQHF.

The chain combines TRBV28 with TRBJ2-7, with 10 bases fitting TRBD1. CDR3 size: 13 residues. Germline values: CDR1 MDHEN, CDR2 SYDVKM. The J segment lost 2 bases and the V segment lost 10 bases, leaving 5 bases of the junction unmatched. The CDR3 loop reads CATLDRGPYEQYF. The CDR3 DNA reads as TGTGCCACCCTAGACAGGGGGCCCTACGAGCAGTACTTC. Complete variable domain (other parts from reference TRBV28 and TRBJ2-7): DVKVTQSSRYLVKRTGEKVFLECVQDMDHENMFWYRQDPGLGLRLIYFSYDVKMKEKGDIPEGYSVSREKKERFSLILESASTNQTSMYLCATLDRGPYEQYFGPGTRLTVT.

The chain uses TRBV5-4 and TRBJ2-2, with D maybe TRBD1 (5 bases). This CDR3 has 14 residues. CDR1 is SGHNT and CDR2 is YYREEE in the germline V gene (reference sequence). V was trimmed by 3 bases and J by 5 bases, leaving 11 bases between them. The CDR3: CASSSNTGTGELFF. CDR3 nucleotides: TGTGCCAGCAGCTCGAATACAGGAACCGGGGAGCTGTTTTTT.

This chain connects TRBV30 to TRBJ2-5, with D perhaps TRBD2 (5 bases). V was cut by 4 bases and J by 2 bases, with 11 bases left in between. Germline V gene data show CDR1 as GTSNPN and CDR2 as SVGIG (reference sequence). This CDR3 contains 13 residues. The CDR3 is CAWTRTVQETQYF. CDR3 in DNA: TGTGCCTGGACCAGGACTGTTCAAGAGACCCAGTACTTC.

V is TRBV28 and J is TRBJ2-7, with D unclear. V was cut by 2 bases and J by 3 bases, with 5 bases left in between. The CDR3 is 12 amino acids. CDR1 MDHEN and CDR2 SYDVKM come from the germline V gene. The chain's CDR3 is CASSLRYYEQYF. DNA of the CDR3: TGTGCCAGCAGTTTACGGTACTACGAGCAGTACTTC.

V gene TRBV7-2 combines with J gene TRBJ1-4, with D hard to call. This CDR3 spans 16 amino acids. The germline gives CDR1 SGHTA, CDR2 FQGNSA. V lost 1 base and J lost 2, with 11 bases in between. In nucleotides, the CDR3 is TGTGCCAGCAGCTTAGGAGGGAAGGCCACTAATGAAAAACTGTTTTTT. Amino acid sequence: CASSLGGKATNEKLFF.

Points on this clone: Other nucleotide sequences from this sample produce the same CDR3. The chain couples TRBV28 to TRBJ2-5; D uncertain. Looked up from germline, CDR1 is MDHEN and CDR2 is SYDVKM. This CDR3 spans 10 amino acids. V lost 8 bases to trimming and J lost 4 bases, with 5 bases between them. The CDR3 nucleotides read TGTGCCAGCGCCGGAGAGACCCAGTACTTC. This gives the protein CASAGETQYF.

V gene TRBV19 combines with J gene TRBJ2-7; TRBD1 matches 7 bases. The length of the CDR3 is 15 residues. The germline gives CDR1 LNHDA, CDR2 SQIVND (reference sequence). The ends lost 3 bases at V and 4 bases at J; junction bases unmatched: 9. The CDR3: CASSMRPGTDYEQYF. The CDR3 bases are TGTGCCAGTAGTATGAGGCCCGGGACAGATTACGAGCAGTACTTC.

This clone came up a few times. CDR3 amino acids: CASSQGTGGTGANVLTF. The CDR3 bases are TGTGCCAGCTCACAAGGGACAGGGGGCACGGGGGCCAACGTCCTGACTTTC. The J gene is TRBJ2-6, the V gene TRBV18; 12 positions match TRBD1. This CDR3 is 17 amino acids long. Germline-derived CDR1 and CDR2 are KGHSH and LQKENI. With 4 bases clipped from V and 4 bases from J, the junction kept 5 bases outside the gene matches.

The genes are TRBV18 and TRBJ1-1; D unresolved. This CDR3 is built from 15 residues. Germline values: CDR1 KGHSH, CDR2 LQKENI. V lost 1 base and J lost 2, with 11 bases in between. CDR3 in amino acids: CASSPQRESNTEAFF. The CDR3 nucleotides read TGTGCCAGCTCACCACAGAGGGAATCTAACACTGAAGCTTTCTTT. Together with reference TRBV18 and TRBJ1-1, the CDR3 gives the full variable domain: NAGVMQNPRHLVRRRGQEARLRCSPMKGHSHVYWYRQLPEEGLKFMVYLQKENIIDESGMPKERFSAEFPKEGPSILRIQQVVRGDSAAYFCASSPQRESNTEAFFGQGTRLTVV.

A remark on this clone: Other DNA sequences in this sample translate to the same CDR3. The chain combines TRBV27 with TRBJ1-5; weak D call: TRBD1 (5 bases). Between the trimmed V and J ends, which lost 5 bases and 2 bases, there was a span of 7 bases. From germline, CDR1 is MNHEY and CDR2 SMNVEV (reference sequence). CDR3 length: 13 residues. CDR3 coding DNA: TGTGCCAGCAGTCTGGGGCGCAATCAGCCCCAGCATTTT. It codes for CASSLGRNQPQHF.

There are a few counts of this clone. J is TRBJ2-3 and V is TRBV5-1, with TRBD1 matching 9 bases. The trim removed 3 bases at V and 3 bases at J, leaving 8 bases unmatched. The CDR3 contains 16 residues. Looked up from germline, CDR1 is SGHRS and CDR2 is YFSETQ. In DNA form, the CDR3 reads TGCGCCAGCAGCTGGGACAGGGCCCTGGGAACAGATACGCAGTATTTT. Its translation: CASSWDRALGTDTQYF.

This clone was counted only a few times. The chain couples TRBV18 to TRBJ2-3, with D possibly TRBD2 on 5 matching bases. Germline V gene lookup returns CDR1 KGHSH and CDR2 LQKENI. The CDR3 sequence is 14 residues long. Deletions cut 3 bases from V and 2 bases from J, with 9 bases between. The CDR3 DNA sequence: TGTGCCAGCTCACCTCCTAGCTTCACAGATACGCAGTATTTT. This gives the protein CASSPPSFTDTQYF.